This TCR beta chain was obtained from a study of T-cell reconstitution after alpha-beta-depleted transplantation in children. The library targeted TCRbeta and was prepared with unique molecular identifiers. MiXCR was run by TCRdb on the PCR reads, yielding one entry per CDR3 protein. Of about 91,000 distinct CDR3 sequences in the sample, approximately 8.4% were seen once. With V trimmed by 6 bases and J by 14 bases, 6 bases remained unmatched. CDR1 MNHEY and CDR2 SVGAGI come from the germline V gene. The CDR3 totals 12 residues. This clonotype was seen repeatedly, ten times or more. The clonotype originates from a human donor who donated a stem cell graft to a child with congenital amegakaryocytic thrombocytopenia. The chain uses TRBV6-5 and TRBJ2-2; 10 bases match TRBD1. This specimen consisted of PBMCs from the stem cell graft donor, obtained from the stem cell graft. The CDR3 sequence is CASRPGQGLLFF. The CDR3 coding sequence is TGTGCCAGCAGGCCGGGACAGGGGTTACTGTTTTTT.